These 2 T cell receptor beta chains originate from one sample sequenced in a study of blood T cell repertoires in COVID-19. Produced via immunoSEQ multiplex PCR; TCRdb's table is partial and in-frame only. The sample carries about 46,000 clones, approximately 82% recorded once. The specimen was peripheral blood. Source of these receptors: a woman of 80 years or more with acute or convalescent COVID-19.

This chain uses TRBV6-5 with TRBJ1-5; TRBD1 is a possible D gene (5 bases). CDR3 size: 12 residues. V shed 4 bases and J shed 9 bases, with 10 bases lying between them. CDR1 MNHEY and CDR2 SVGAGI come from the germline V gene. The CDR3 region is CASSLGEGPQHF. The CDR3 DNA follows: TGTGCCAGCAGTTTGGGGGAGGGGCCCCAGCATTTT.

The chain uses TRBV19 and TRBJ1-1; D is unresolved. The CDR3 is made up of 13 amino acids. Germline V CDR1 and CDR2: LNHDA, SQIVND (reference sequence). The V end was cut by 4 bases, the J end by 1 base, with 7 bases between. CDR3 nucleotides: TGTGCCAGTAGTAGTACAGAGAACACTGAAGCTTTCTTT. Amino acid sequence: CASSSTENTEAFF.